This TCR beta chain emerged from a study of blood T cells in healthy people across ages. Germline values: CDR1 MNHEY, CDR2 SVGAGI. V gave up 5 bases and J gave up 3 bases, with 11 bases separating them. The CDR3 consists of 13 residues. This clonotype was recorded many times. Primed by a sample-barcoded 5' primer and a J-beta primer mix, a second PCR proceeded for 7 to 11 cycles. Every cDNA molecule carried a tag from a template-switch adaptor bearing 12 random nucleotides. TCRdb redid the calling of the 5' RACE reads with MiXCR, one entry per CDR3 protein. The table lists 600,000 to 900,000 distinct CDR3 sequences, 20% to 30% of them singletons, with around 3% in the top ten. Russia was home to the donors, healthy Caucasian individuals aged roughly 6 to 100. These data also featured in a second study, about T cells of mothers and their children. From that second work: Overlap in related mother-child pairs always slightly exceeded unrelated pairs, never significantly.

V gene TRBV6-5 combines with J gene TRBJ2-7; a weak D match, TRBD1 (5 bases). This receptor was identified in a boy aged 5-17 years in good health. Sequenced sample: blood. CDR3 coding DNA: TGTGCCAGCAGTCCCGGACAAATCTACGAGCAGTACTTC. As protein: CASSPGQIYEQYF.